The present TCR beta chain was sequenced within a study of regulatory T cells in long-lasting Graves disease (dated by TCRdb to 2020 to 2023). Regarding the study in general: Antithyroid drugs had been taken for less than 3 months by newly diagnosed Graves' disease patients. The study took place in China and was registered as a clinical trial. This study used TCR sequencing and RNA sequencing of peripheral blood to compare persistent Graves' disease patients against newly diagnosed Graves' disease patients. A total of around 35 samples underwent TCR sequencing, from roughly 13 patients with persistent Graves' disease and 20 patients with newly diagnosed Graves' disease.

The library was generated by multiplex PCR. Sequenced using an Illumina HiSeq 4000. CDR3 regions were amplified by Arm-PCR with iRepertoire HTBI primers to construct TCR beta libraries. Before sequencing, the PCR products went through gel purification. As for the original processing: Across samples, some 62 TRBV and 14 TRBJ segments were identified and used for gene usage analysis of CDR3 amino acid clonotypes. COPE and FqMerger were used to merge filtered high-quality paired reads into contigs. BLAST was used to align contigs to the IMGT TRBV, TRBD and TRBJ reference genes, and CDR3 was defined following IMGT. Highly expanded clones were defined as clonotypes with a frequency above 0.1%. Shannon entropy served as the measure of repertoire diversity, while the Gini coefficient captured V-J evenness. A clonotype found in more than one individual was treated as public. TCRdb reanalyzed the raw reads on its own, using fastp at Q25 for trimming and MiXCR for clone calling, and kept in-frame beta chains. Each entry is one CDR3 protein sequence, shown with its most common DNA and genes. The V and J calls reflect TCRdb's pipeline rather than the authors' work. The sample table records some 200,000 distinct CDR3 sequences; roughly 19% of these occur just once. Jointly, the top ten make up approximately 12% of the sample.

A few counts support this clonotype. Its antigen is unknown. No quality values exist for individual bases; no much larger clone is one base distant. The intended sense of this specimen's time point label: newly diagnosed GD, antithyroid drugs for less than 3 months. For both TCR sequencing and RNA sequencing, RNA was extracted from PBMCs in TRIzol. The diagnosis of Graves' disease followed American Thyroid Association guidelines. The patients came from an endocrinology department in Xi'an, China. Each patient gave 9 to 10 milliliters of peripheral blood, collected in an EDTA anticoagulant tube. Ficoll Paque Plus density gradient separation was used to isolate PBMCs, and no further T cell sorting was performed. An Agilent 2100 Bioanalyzer and agarose gel were used to assess RNA quality, and a NanoDrop 2000 was used to measure RNA concentration. A distance of 17 bases separates the germline ends of V and J, which lose 6 bases and 2 bases respectively. The CDR3 has 15 amino acids, counting the end cysteine and phenylalanine. Only the CDR3 part of the read is kept: 45 bases, read in frame from the first base. CDR1 and CDR2, per the germline V gene, are WSHSY and SAAADI.

Broad study findings and their caveats: Sequencing and analysis were restricted to the TCR beta chain. Because the primary lesion, thyroid tissue, could not be accessed, the study looked at peripheral blood alone. Persistent disease showed preferential use of TRBV28, TRBJ1-2 and TRBJ2-5, whereas newly diagnosed disease favored TRBV20-1 and TRBJ2-1. The small sample size was acknowledged by the authors as a limitation that may reduce accuracy. Lower TCR Shannon entropy and fewer highly expanded clones were observed in persistent Graves' disease patients than in newly diagnosed patients, which suggested clonal expansion. Persistent patients shared more public clonotypes among themselves (approximately 2,500) than newly diagnosed patients did (more than 850).

This same sample was also taken into another study, of T cells in Graves' hyperthyroidism and ophthalmopathy. Per the second study: Graves' hyperthyroidism was defined as stable when no progression to ophthalmopathy occurred over 18 months of follow-up. Hyperthyroidism patients were newly diagnosed, had a disease duration of under 2 months, and were aged 18 to 65 years. Patients with uncontrolled infections, other autoimmune diseases, pregnancy or lactation were excluded. Diagnoses relied on clinical symptoms, serum thyroxine and TRAb, thyroid ultrasound and orbital computed tomography. A first-round RT-PCR of the TCR CDR3 used the HTBI primer set with the Qiagen OneStep RT-PCR kit. Most expanded thyroid clonotypes (frequency above 0.001) were also detected in blood, suggesting blood repertoires may reflect thyroid immune responses. Ophthalmopathy was separated from stable hyperthyroidism by a 13 V-J signature model, with over 85% sensitivity and about 84% specificity obtained in cross-validation and 80%/75% obtained in testing. In validation, the model predicted progression to ophthalmopathy with just under 71% sensitivity and 72.22% specificity, a median of 6.5 months before onset. To identify distinguishing TCR V-J signatures, a discovery cohort of about 100 patients was used, comprising 43 with Graves' ophthalmopathy and around 60 with stable Graves' hyperthyroidism. Whether ophthalmopathy could be predicted prospectively was tested in an independent validation cohort made up of fewer than 20 hyperthyroidism patients plus 17 patients who later progressed to ophthalmopathy. The approximately 100 discovery patients were randomly divided into training and test sets at a 7:3 ratio. In several Graves' hyperthyroidism patients, the study also compared T-cell repertoires from thyroid tissue with T-cell repertoires from blood. After sampling, hyperthyroidism patients received methimazole starting at 30 mg daily, and ophthalmopathy patients received high-dose intravenous methylprednisolone. Libraries were constructed in a second round of multiplex PCR, after which size selection and purification were performed. The libraries were sequenced on an Illumina HiSeq2000 using paired-end 100 bp reads. SOAPnuke was used to process the raw data, with reads discarded if the reads contained adapters or uncalled bases, had a mean Phred below 15, or lacked an exact constant-primer or identifier match. High-quality paired reads were merged with COPE v1.2.5, and unique nucleotide sequences were defined as clonotypes. MiTCR v1.1 was used to align clonotypes to the IMGT TRBV, TRBD and TRBJ reference segments. Analysis was restricted to V-J combinations with a frequency above 0.0001, which covered roughly 99% of repertoires. A TCS score was defined as the ratio of F50 (clonal expansion) to E x V (chaos), with BLOSUM62-based TCRdist applied between CDR3 peptides within each V-J. Welch's t-statistics and random forest reduced around 550 V-J features to some 14, which were used in a naive Bayes classifier (R e1071). No statistical method was used to set the sample size in advance, and investigators knew the group allocation. According to the paper, TCR Vbeta CDR3 sequencing was carried out on some 140 peripheral blood samples, which came from over 40 ophthalmopathy, under 85 hyperthyroidism and approximately 17 progressor patients.

The chain was built from TRBV10-2 and TRBJ2-7; a tentative D match to TRBD2 spans 6 bases. The sequence was obtained from a woman younger than 45 with Graves disease. Donor details come from another sample of the same person, matched by shared clones. Material: peripheral blood mononuclear cells (PBMCs), obtained at new diagnosis, from a patient treated with antithyroid drugs. CDR3 protein: CASSSQRGKTYEQYF. Read as DNA, the sequence is TGCGCCAGCAGCTCCCAACGGGGGAAAACCTACGAGCAGTACTTC.